This T cell receptor beta chain appears in the sequencing data of a study of shared T cell receptors in the human thymus. The method was immunoSEQ multiplex PCR; TCRdb's version includes in-frame clones alone and lacks a portion of them. Among roughly 550,000 clones listed, 78% were seen once. CDR1 MNHEY and CDR2 SMNVEV come from the germline V gene (reference sequence). The V end lost 6 bases, the J end lost 1 base, and 15 bases lay between the germline ends. CDR3 length: 15 residues. The count of this clone is one. The same specimen was also included in a second study, on human thymus T cells. That investigation notes: Thymic as well as blood repertoires seemed to favor certain V and J genes unevenly.

The sequenced material came from thymocytes. The receptor was derived from a boy under three years old with a congenital heart defect. V and J are TRBV27 and TRBJ1-2; weak D call: TRBD1 (5 bases). The DNA of the CDR3 is TGTGCCAGCAGCGAAGGGGCAGCAGGTAACTATGGCTACACCTTC. Translated, it gives CASSEGAAGNYGYTF.